The next 27 T cell receptor beta chains were all read from a single sample in a study of blood T cell repertoires in COVID-19. This table comes from immunoSEQ multiplex PCR, and its TCRdb copy is limited to in-frame clones, with some not included. The profile covers about 92,000 clones, with around 80% appearing a single time and about 8.7% taken by the ten largest. The source material was peripheral blood. Receptors were obtained from a middle-aged man who had recovered from COVID-19.

Comment on this clone: A junction end diverges from the germline sequence, so it may reflect a read error. The chain joins TRBV6-5 to TRBJ1-1, with 7 bases identical to TRBD1. Germline CDR1 is MNHEY and CDR2 is SVGAGI. This CDR3 has 12 residues. The CDR3 sequence: CASSFTTGSSYF. The CDR3 DNA reads TGTGCCAGCAGTTTCACGACAGGGTCAAGCTACTTT.

The chain combines TRBV6-6 with TRBJ1-1, with D perhaps matching TRBD1 (6 bases). Per the germline V gene, CDR1 is MNHNY and CDR2 is SVGAGI (reference sequence). This CDR3 has 16 amino acids. The V end lost 6 bases, the J end lost 10 bases, and 27 bases lay between the germline ends. CDR3 loop: CASSPYREMSSAGAFF. The CDR3 coding sequence is TGTGCCAGCAGCCCCTACAGGGAAATGTCCTCAGCTGGAGCTTTCTTT.

The rearrangement joins TRBV5-6 to TRBJ2-1; TRBD2 aligns across 7 bases. Trimming cost V 4 bases and J 2 bases; bases outside gene matches: 9. Germline CDR1 and CDR2: SGHDT and YYEEEE. The CDR3 length is 16 residues. CDR3: CASSLPGGGAYNEQFF. CDR3 nucleotide sequence: TGTGCCAGCAGCCTCCCGGGCGGGGGAGCCTACAATGAGCAGTTCTTC. The variable domain in full, with the rest retrieved from reference TRBV5-6 and TRBJ2-1, is DAGVTQSPTHLIKTRGQQVTLRCSPKSGHDTVSWYQQALGQGPQFIFQYYEEEERQRGNFPDRFSGHQFPNYSSELNVNALLLGDSALYLCASSLPGGGAYNEQFFGPGTRLTVL.

The chain recombines TRBV19 with TRBJ1-1, with D unclear. There are 12 residues in the CDR3. Germline V gives CDR1 LNHDA, CDR2 SQIVND (reference sequence). The V and J ends lost 3 bases and 9 bases respectively, with 11 bases between them. The CDR3 loop reads CASSMGTAKAFF. For the CDR3, the DNA is TGTGCCAGTAGTATGGGTACAGCTAAAGCTTTCTTT.

This chain uses TRBV5-6 with TRBJ2-7, with 8 bases identical to TRBD2. There are 18 residues in the CDR3. CDR1 and CDR2 from the germline V gene are SGHDT and YYEEEE. The V and J ends lost 4 bases and 3 bases, in that order; junction bases with no gene match: 18. The CDR3 loop is CASSGSGGPRSSLYEQYF. The CDR3, as DNA: TGTGCCAGCAGCGGGAGCGGGGGCCCCCGAAGTTCCCTCTACGAGCAGTACTTC. Full variable domain (missing parts from reference TRBV5-6 and TRBJ2-7): DAGVTQSPTHLIKTRGQQVTLRCSPKSGHDTVSWYQQALGQGPQFIFQYYEEEERQRGNFPDRFSGHQFPNYSSELNVNALLLGDSALYLCASSGSGGPRSSLYEQYFGPGTRLTVT.

The chain employs TRBV3-1 (or the pseudogene TRBV3-2) and TRBJ2-7; TRBD2 aligns across 8 bases. The germline gives CDR1 LGHDT, CDR2 YNNKEL (reference sequence). V shed 4 bases, J shed 2 bases, and the junction held 1 base outside the gene matches. The CDR3 is 13 amino acids. The CDR3 loop is CASSPGRAYEQYF. In nucleotides, the CDR3 is TGTGCCAGCAGCCCCGGGAGGGCCTACGAGCAGTACTTC.

The chain uses TRBV11-2 and TRBJ1-6; the D gene is possibly TRBD1 (6 bases). The CDR3 loop spans 18 amino acids. Trimming pared 1 base from V and 0 bases from J, leaving 13 bases between. Germline V lookup: CDR1 SGHAT, CDR2 FQNNGV. DNA for the CDR3: TGTGCCAGCAGCTTAGGCGCCCAGGGGACCTCCTATAATTCACCCCTCCACTTT. Its translation is CASSLGAQGTSYNSPLHF.

The chain employs TRBV5-1 and TRBJ2-7; TRBD2 agrees at 9 bases. The germline gives CDR1 SGHRS, CDR2 YFSETQ. V gave up 2 bases and J gave up 4 bases; unmatched junction bases: 7. The CDR3 has 15 residues. The CDR3 DNA reads as TGCGCCAGCAGCTTCAAAGCGGGGGGCGGTTACGAGCAGTACTTC. Its protein product is CASSFKAGGGYEQYF. Based on the CDR3 plus reference TRBV5-1 and TRBJ2-7, the full variable domain is KAGVTQTPRYLIKTRGQQVTLSCSPISGHRSVSWYQQTPGQGLQFLFEYFSETQRNKGNFPGRFSGRQFSNSRSEMNVSTLELGDSALYLCASSFKAGGGYEQYFGPGTRLTVT.

The J gene is TRBJ1-6, the V gene TRBV6-6; unclear D gene. The germline CDR1 and CDR2 sequences are MNHNY and SVGAGI (reference sequence). V lost 4 bases and J lost 6, with 13 bases in between. This CDR3 comprises 15 residues. Here the CDR3 DNA reads TGTGCCAGCAGTTCCTCCTCGCGGCCTAATTCACCCCTCCACTTT. It is translated as CASSSSSRPNSPLHF.

The rearrangement links TRBV7-9 to TRBJ2-1, with 7 bases identical to TRBD1. The germline V gene has CDR1 SEHNR and CDR2 FQNEAQ (reference sequence). V shed 6 bases and J 4 bases; nucleotides not matched to a gene: 12. The CDR3 runs to 16 residues. The CDR3 nucleotides read TGTGCCAGCAGACAAGGACCCGGGACAGCTTACAATGAGCAGTTCTTC. Its protein is CASRQGPGTAYNEQFF. The variable domain in full, with the rest retrieved from reference TRBV7-9 and TRBJ2-1, is DTGVSQNPRHKITKRGQNVTFRCDPISEHNRLYWYRQTLGQGPEFLTYFQNEAQLEKSRLLSDRFSAERPKGSFSTLEIQRTEQGDSAMYLCASRQGPGTAYNEQFFGPGTRLTVL.

This clone was counted between two and nine times. The chain recombines TRBV2 with TRBJ2-2; 12 bases are a match to TRBD2. The CDR3 runs 17 residues. Germline CDR1 is SNHLY and CDR2 is FYNNEI. The V gene end was trimmed by 7 bases and the J gene end by 1 base; junction bases not matched to a gene: 7. Here the CDR3 reads CASTGLAGTQNTGELFF. The CDR3 DNA sequence: TGTGCCAGCACCGGACTAGCGGGAACTCAGAACACCGGGGAGCTGTTTTTT. Variable domain in full (rest from reference TRBV2 and TRBJ2-2): EPEVTQTPSHQVTQMGQEVILRCVPISNHLYFYWYRQILGQKVEFLVSFYNNEISEKSEIFDDQFSVERPDGSNFTLKIRSTKLEDSAMYFCASTGLAGTQNTGELFFGEGSRLTVL.

CDR3 residues: CASCINTGELFF. CDR3 in DNA: TGTGCCAGCTGTATTAACACCGGGGAGCTGTTTTTT. This rearrangement joins TRBV12-3 or TRBV12-4 to TRBJ2-2; D remains ambiguous. CDR3 length: 12 residues. The V and J ends lost 8 bases and 2 bases respectively, with 6 bases between them.

V is TRBV4-1 and J is TRBJ1-4; TRBD1 agrees at 9 bases. CDR3 length: 15 amino acids. Per the germline V gene, CDR1 is MGHRA and CDR2 is YSYEKL. V gave up 4 bases and J gave up 5 bases; unmatched junction bases: 5. CDR3: CASSPPDRGNEKLFF. CDR3 DNA sequence: TGCGCCAGCAGCCCCCCGGACAGGGGAAATGAAAAACTGTTTTTT.

About this clone: One junction end does not reproduce the germline sequence, and a read error may be involved. The rearrangement uses TRBV11-2 and TRBJ2-7; 7 bases are shared with TRBD1. Germline CDR1 is SGHAT and CDR2 is FQNNGV. This CDR3 has 12 amino acids. The CDR3 is CASSLISGQRNF. Here the CDR3 DNA reads TGTGCCAGCAGCTTAATTTCGGGACAGAGGAACTTC.

The count of this clone is one. The junction shows a germline mismatch at one end, possibly a read error. The chain links TRBV7-2 to TRBJ2-4; 9 nucleotides match TRBD1. Looked up from germline, CDR1 is SGHTA and CDR2 is FQGNSA. The CDR3 spans 15 residues. The CDR3 coding sequence is TGTGCCAGCAGCCCACGCCGCGGGACAGGGATTTCCCCAGCCTTC. It is translated as CASSPRRGTGISPAF.

On this clone: A read error may account for a junction end that differs from germline. The rearrangement links TRBV7-7 to TRBJ2-3, with 10 bases lining up with TRBD2. From germline, CDR1 is SSHAT and CDR2 FNYEAQ (reference sequence). This CDR3 spans 15 amino acids. The CDR3 DNA follows: TGTGCTAGCAGCTTAGGACTAGCGGAAACAGATACGCAGTATTTT. Protein: CASSLGLAETDTQYF. The full variable domain, rest sourced from reference TRBV7-7 and TRBJ2-3, is GAGVSQSPRYKVTKRGQDVTLRCDPISSHATLYWYQQALGQGPEFLTYFNYEAQPDKSGLPSDRFSAERPEGSISTLTIQRTEQRDSAMYRCASSLGLAETDTQYFGPGTRLTVL.

The gene calls are TRBV5-6 and TRBJ2-3; 7 positions match TRBD2. The length of the CDR3 is 16 residues. Germline trimming cut 4 bases from V and 4 bases from J; bases unmatched to any gene: 12. Germline V gene data show CDR1 as SGHDT and CDR2 as YYEEEE. The CDR3 is CASSPTRDGRPDTQYF. The CDR3 nucleotides read TGTGCCAGCAGCCCCACCAGGGACGGGAGGCCAGATACGCAGTATTTT.

This chain uses TRBV4-2 with TRBJ2-1; 9 nucleotides match TRBD2. Per germline, CDR1 LGHNA and CDR2 YNFKEQ. J was trimmed by 2 bases and V by 0 bases; bases with no gene match: 5. This CDR3 comprises 17 residues. The CDR3 region is CASSQDLAGSPYNEQFF. CDR3 DNA sequence: TGTGCCAGCAGCCAAGACCTAGCGGGGAGTCCCTACAATGAGCAGTTCTTC.

The chain has TRBV6-5 and TRBJ2-3; possibly TRBD2 for D (6 bases). The V gene's germline CDR1 is MNHEY and CDR2 SVGAGI. The CDR3 sequence is 16 residues long. The germline V and J ends were trimmed by 2 bases and 5 bases, with 17 bases remaining between them. In nucleotides, the CDR3 is TGTGCCAGCAGTTACCCGGCGGGGCAGGGCGAAGATACGCAGTATTTT. This codes for CASSYPAGQGEDTQYF.

The V and J genes are TRBV7-8 and TRBJ1-3; TRBD1 is a possible D gene (5 bases). Germline lookup yields CDR1 SGHVS and CDR2 FQNEAQ. Trimming stripped 6 bases from V and 3 bases from J, with 18 bases between. This CDR3 comprises 16 residues. CDR3 loop: CASSFGYSGVGNTIYF. Here the CDR3 DNA reads TGTGCCAGCAGTTTTGGTTACTCGGGGGTTGGAAACACCATATATTTT. Variable domain in full (rest from reference TRBV7-8 and TRBJ1-3): GAGVSQSPRYKVAKRGQDVALRCDPISGHVSLFWYQQALGQGPEFLTYFQNEAQLDKSGLPSDRFFAERPEGSVSTLKIQRTQQEDSAVYLCASSFGYSGVGNTIYFGEGSWLTVV.

The genes are TRBV19 and TRBJ1-5; the D gene is possibly TRBD1 (6 bases). Trimming removed 3 bases at V and 6 bases at J, with 15 bases between. CDR1 LNHDA and CDR2 SQIVND come from the germline V gene (reference sequence). This CDR3 is 15 amino acids long. This CDR3 is CASSIQGRGGQPQHF. The CDR3 DNA reads as TGTGCCAGTAGTATTCAGGGGAGGGGTGGTCAGCCCCAGCATTTT.

This chain connects TRBV9 to TRBJ2-1; TRBD2 matches 7 bases. Germline values: CDR1 SGDLS, CDR2 YYNGEE. The CDR3 runs 15 residues. The V gene end was trimmed by 0 bases and the J gene end by 5 bases; junction bases not matched to a gene: 5. The CDR3 protein is CASSVAGGGNNEQFF. The CDR3 DNA sequence: TGTGCCAGCAGCGTAGCGGGGGGAGGGAACAATGAGCAGTTCTTC.

This clone appeared a few times. The rearrangement links TRBV3-1 (or the pseudogene TRBV3-2) to TRBJ1-1, with 8 bases matching TRBD1. The CDR3 has 13 amino acids. Germline values: CDR1 LGHDT, CDR2 YNNKEL (reference sequence). Trimming took 1 base from V and 8 from J; bases not matched to a gene: 3. CDR3 DNA: TGTGCCAGCAGCCAAGGCAGGGGGCCCGAAGCTTTCTTT. Its protein product is CASSQGRGPEAFF.

This clone appeared once. The chain has TRBV5-6 and TRBJ2-6; a weak D match, TRBD2 (6 bases). V lost 4 bases and J lost 0, with 11 bases in between. From germline, CDR1 is SGHDT and CDR2 YYEEEE. The CDR3 has 16 residues. CDR3 bases: TGTGCCAGCAGCCGACTGCGGGGCTCTGGGGCCAACGTCCTGACTTTC. It yields the protein CASSRLRGSGANVLTF.

This chain connects TRBV19 to TRBJ2-5; D possibly corresponds to TRBD1 (5 bases). There are 14 residues in the CDR3. Germline V gene lookup returns CDR1 LNHDA and CDR2 SQIVND (reference sequence). The V end was cut by 3 bases, the J end by 5 bases, with 13 bases between. The chain's CDR3 is CASSISGYGETQYF. The CDR3 DNA reads TGTGCCAGTAGTATCTCAGGGTATGGCGAGACCCAGTACTTC.

The chain is built from TRBV6-1 and TRBJ1-6; 7 nucleotides match TRBD1. The CDR3 has 14 residues. With 2 bases clipped from V and 14 bases from J, the junction kept 9 bases outside the gene matches. CDR1 and CDR2 from the germline V gene are MNHNS and SASEGT. In DNA form, the CDR3 reads TGTGCCAGCAGTGAATCTTCTGGACAGGAATCCCTCCACTTT. This encodes CASSESSGQESLHF.

V is TRBV28 and J is TRBJ1-1; 11 nucleotides line up with TRBD1. The trim removed 10 bases at V and 1 base at J, leaving 8 bases unmatched. The CDR3 is 15 residues long. Germline V gene sequence: CDR1 MDHEN, CDR2 SYDVKM. The CDR3: CATRGTGGGNTEAFF. As DNA, the CDR3 is TGTGCCACCCGAGGGACAGGGGGGGGGAACACTGAAGCTTTCTTT.